These 4 T cell receptor beta chains share one sample of origin, sequenced in a study of T cell changes during pregnancy in multiple sclerosis. Assay used: immunoSEQ multiplex PCR; TCRdb lists only in-frame clones, some missing. The profile shows 34,000 or so clones, approximately 90% of them singletons. The sequences come from CD8+ T cells from peripheral blood mononuclear cells, collected in the first trimester of pregnancy. Source of these receptors: a female donor with multiple sclerosis, enrolled in a pregnancy study.

J is TRBJ2-7 and V is TRBV2; no firm D call. The CDR3 runs to 14 residues. Trimming pared 2 bases from V and 3 bases from J, leaving 11 bases between. The germline CDR1 and CDR2 sequences are SNHLY and FYNNEI. Here the CDR3 reads CASSERQAYYEQYF. The CDR3 DNA follows: TGTGCCAGCAGTGAAAGGCAGGCCTACTACGAGCAGTACTTC.

The chain carries TRBV4-1 and TRBJ2-3, with D perhaps matching TRBD1 (5 bases). Germline CDR1 reads MGHRA; CDR2 reads YSYEKL. Trimming cost V 5 bases and J 3 bases, with 15 bases left between them. This CDR3 has 15 amino acids. CDR3 region: CASSSGQGQTDTQYF. In nucleotides, the CDR3 is TGCGCCAGCAGCTCAGGTCAGGGCCAGACAGATACGCAGTATTTT.

V and J are TRBV19 and TRBJ2-3; tentatively, D is TRBD2 (6 bases). CDR3 length equals 12 residues. V lost 11 bases and J lost 6, with 15 bases in between. CDR1 and CDR2 from the germline V gene are LNHDA and SQIVND (reference sequence). In nucleotides, the CDR3 is TGTGCCTCCACCGGGGGTGAGGATACGCAGTATTTT. Its protein product is CASTGGEDTQYF. The whole variable domain, remainder taken from reference TRBV19 and TRBJ2-3, is DGGITQSPKYLFRKEGQNVTLSCEQNLNHDAMYWYRQDPGQGLRLIYYSQIVNDFQKGDIAEGYSVSREKKESFPLTVTSAQKNPTAFYLCASTGGEDTQYFGPGTRLTVL.

The chain has TRBV27 and TRBJ2-1; the match to TRBD2 covers 8 bases. The CDR3 covers 20 residues. The germline CDR1 and CDR2 sequences are MNHEY and SMNVEV (reference sequence). Trimming took 2 bases from V and 2 from J; bases not matched to a gene: 17. This chain's CDR3 is CASSLVLQGGRRETYNEQFF. The DNA for the CDR3 is TGTGCCAGCAGTTTAGTGTTACAGGGCGGGAGGCGGGAGACCTACAATGAGCAGTTCTTC.